These 5 T cell receptor beta chains were all obtained from the same sample, sequenced in a study of cytomegalovirus exposure and HLA in healthy donors. PCR primers comprised 60 Vbeta and 13 Jbeta primers. This table comes from immunoSEQ multiplex PCR, and its TCRdb copy is limited to in-frame clones, with some not included. The sample consists of over 90,000 clones, over 70% of them appearing once. Material: PBMCs. Every receptor here comes from a man between 50 and 59 years old in good health and CMV-seropositive.

This rearrangement joins TRBV6-5 to TRBJ2-7, with TRBD2 as a possible D gene (5 bases). Germline assignment: CDR1 MNHEY and CDR2 SVGAGI. Trimming shortened V by 5 bases and J by 3 bases, and 17 bases separated the two germline ends. The CDR3 contains 15 residues. This CDR3 reads CASSRTDERFYEQYF. Written as DNA, the CDR3 is TGTGCCAGCAGTAGAACGGACGAGCGGTTCTACGAGCAGTACTTC.

In this sample, this clone turned up a few times. The V and J genes are TRBV6-1 and TRBJ2-7; 9 bases fit TRBD1. Germline V gene data show CDR1 as MNHNS and CDR2 as SASEGT. This CDR3 is built from 15 residues. Trimming at V came to 2 bases and at J to 3 bases, leaving 5 bases not matched to a gene. CDR3 region: CASSESGTGNYEQYF. DNA for the CDR3: TGTGCCAGCAGTGAATCTGGGACAGGGAACTACGAGCAGTACTTC.

This CDR3 is CASSYPFSWSPYF. The CDR3 DNA is TGTGCCAGCAGTTACCCCTTCTCTTGGAGCCCGTACTTC. The gene calls are TRBV6-6 and TRBJ2-7; D ambiguous. The CDR3 totals 13 residues. Trimming stripped 2 bases from V and 12 bases from J, with 17 bases between. Germline CDR1 and CDR2: MNHNY and SVGAGI (reference sequence).

This clone was recorded once. This chain joins TRBV5-1 and TRBJ1-6; D possibly corresponds to TRBD1 (6 bases). Trimming took off 4 bases at V and 9 bases at J, with 14 bases between the two ends. CDR1 SGHRS and CDR2 YFSETQ come from the germline V gene. The CDR3 is 14 residues long. Here the CDR3 reads CASSVNRVSSPLHF. The CDR3 DNA sequence: TGCGCCAGCAGCGTAAACAGGGTTAGTTCACCCCTCCACTTT.

This clone came up a few times. The chain combines TRBV27 with TRBJ2-7; D possibly corresponds to TRBD2 (5 bases). Deletions cut 5 bases from V and 2 bases from J, with 16 bases between. Germline V lookup: CDR1 MNHEY, CDR2 SMNVEV (reference sequence). The CDR3 extends over 15 amino acids. As DNA, the CDR3 is TGTGCCAGCAGTCCGCGGGCCCCACACGCCTACGAGCAGTACTTC. Translated: CASSPRAPHAYEQYF.